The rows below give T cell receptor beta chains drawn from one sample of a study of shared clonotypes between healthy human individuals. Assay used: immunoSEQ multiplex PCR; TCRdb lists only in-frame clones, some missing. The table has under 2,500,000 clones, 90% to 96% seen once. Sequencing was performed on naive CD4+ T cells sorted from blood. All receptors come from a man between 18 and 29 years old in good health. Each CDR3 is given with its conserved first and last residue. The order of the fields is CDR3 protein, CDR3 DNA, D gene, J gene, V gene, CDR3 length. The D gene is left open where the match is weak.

CDR3: CASSSGLAGIEMETQYF
DNA: TGTGCCAGCAGCTCGGGACTAGCGGGAATTGAAATGGAGACCCAGTACTTC
D: TRBD2
J: TRBJ2-5
V: TRBV7-8
length: 17

CDR3: CASSVGGSGNTIYF
DNA: TGCGCCAGCAGCGTCGGAGGGAGCGGAAACACCATATATTTT
D: .
J: TRBJ1-3
V: TRBV5-1
length: 14

CDR3: CASSYGHGVTGNLNF
DNA: TGTGCCAGCAGTTACGGTCACGGGGTAACGGGGAATCTAAATTTT
D: .
J: TRBJ1-3
V: TRBV6-6
length: 15

CDR3: CASRDSTNTGELFF
DNA: TGCGCCAGCCGGGACTCAACGAACACCGGGGAGCTGTTTTTT
D: .
J: TRBJ2-2
V: TRBV5-1
length: 14

CDR3: CASSLVPGEYGYTF
DNA: TGCGCCAGCAGCTTGGTTCCAGGGGAATATGGCTACACCTTC
D: .
J: TRBJ1-2
V: TRBV5-1
length: 14

CDR3: CASSMSAFSYEQYF
DNA: TGTGCCAGTAGTATGTCAGCCTTTTCCTACGAGCAGTACTTC
D: .
J: TRBJ2-7
V: TRBV19
length: 14

CDR3: CASSIRNRGSGYGYTF
DNA: TGTGCCAGTAGTATTAGGAACAGGGGGTCGGGGTATGGCTACACCTTC
D: TRBD1
J: TRBJ1-2
V: TRBV19
length: 16

CDR3: CASNTGRGSYEQYF
DNA: TGTGCCAGCAATACCGGACGGGGCTCCTACGAGCAGTACTTC
D: .
J: TRBJ2-7
V: TRBV2
length: 14

CDR3: CAWRAWGQGKSEQYF
DNA: TGTGCCTGGAGGGCCTGGGGACAGGGAAAAAGCGAGCAGTACTTC
D: TRBD1
J: TRBJ2-7
V: TRBV30
length: 15

CDR3: CASSGGSSPFEQFF
DNA: TGTGCCAGCAGTGGGGGTAGTAGCCCCTTTGAGCAGTTCTTC
D: .
J: TRBJ2-1
V: TRBV2
length: 14

CDR3: CASSFSRATGYGYTF
DNA: TGTGCCAGCAGTTTTAGCAGGGCAACTGGCTATGGCTACACCTTC
D: .
J: TRBJ1-2
V: TRBV27
length: 15

CDR3: CAWQDYGYTF
DNA: TGTGCCTGGCAGGACTATGGCTACACCTTC
D: .
J: TRBJ1-2
V: TRBV30
length: 10

CDR3: CASSRDTATNYGYTF
DNA: TGTGCCAGTAGTCGTGACACAGCGACCAACTATGGCTACACCTTC
D: .
J: TRBJ1-2
V: TRBV19
length: 15

CDR3: CASGLGAGGPETQYF
DNA: TGTGCTAGTGGCCTCGGTGCGGGGGGGCCGGAGACCCAGTACTTC
D: TRBD2
J: TRBJ2-5
V: TRBV12-5
length: 15

CDR3: CASSLGPPEDTQYF
DNA: TGTGCCAGCAGCTTGGGACCCCCGGAGGATACGCAGTATTTT
D: .
J: TRBJ2-3
V: TRBV7-9
length: 14

CDR3: CASSGEGTSYNEQFF
DNA: TGTGCCAGCAGCGGGGAAGGGACGAGCTACAATGAGCAGTTCTTC
D: .
J: TRBJ2-1
V: TRBV7-9
length: 15

CDR3: CASSDIALAKNIQYF
DNA: TGTGCCAGCAGCGACATAGCCCTAGCCAAAAACATTCAGTACTTC
D: .
J: TRBJ2-4
V: TRBV7-9
length: 15

CDR3: CASSQTVDKSYEQYF
DNA: TGTGCCAGCAGCCAGACAGTCGATAAGAGCTACGAGCAGTACTTC
D: .
J: TRBJ2-7
V: TRBV5-4
length: 15

CDR3: CASSARGGRETQYF
DNA: TGTGCCAGCAGTGCCAGGGGGGGGAGGGAGACCCAGTACTTC
D: .
J: TRBJ2-5
V: TRBV2
length: 14

CDR3: CASSVSGSGETQYF
DNA: TGTGCCAGTAGTGTTAGCGGGAGTGGAGAGACCCAGTACTTC
D: TRBD2
J: TRBJ2-5
V: TRBV19
length: 14

CDR3: CASSLAAAYTYNEQFF
DNA: TGTGCCAGCAGCTTAGCGGCAGCGTATACCTACAATGAGCAGTTCTTC
D: .
J: TRBJ2-1
V: TRBV7-9
length: 16

CDR3: CASGLTGNQPQHF
DNA: TGTGCTAGTGGTTTGACAGGGAATCAGCCCCAGCATTTT
D: .
J: TRBJ1-5
V: TRBV12-5
length: 13

CDR3: CASSESQRTDTQYF
DNA: TGCGCCAGCAGTGAGTCACAGAGGACAGATACGCAGTATTTT
D: .
J: TRBJ2-3
V: TRBV10-1
length: 14

CDR3: CAISPGGGYQPQHF
DNA: TGTGCCATCAGTCCGGGAGGGGGATATCAGCCCCAGCATTTT
D: .
J: TRBJ1-5
V: TRBV10-3
length: 14

CDR3: CAWSPPPVYGYTF
DNA: TGTGCCTGGAGCCCCCCACCGGTCTATGGCTACACCTTC
D: .
J: TRBJ1-2
V: TRBV30
length: 13

CDR3: CASSLGDRVTSGFYNEQFF
DNA: TGTGCCAGCAGCTTAGGTGACAGGGTGACTAGCGGGTTCTACAATGAGCAGTTCTTC
D: TRBD2
J: TRBJ2-1
V: TRBV7-2
length: 19

CDR3: CASSEWGGGADTQYF
DNA: TGCGCCAGCAGTGAGTGGGGGGGAGGTGCAGATACGCAGTATTTT
D: TRBD2
J: TRBJ2-3
V: TRBV10-2
length: 15

CDR3: CASSYGNQLQHF
DNA: TGTGCCAGCAGTTACGGCAATCAGCTCCAGCATTTT
D: .
J: TRBJ1-5
V: TRBV6-5
length: 12

CDR3: CASSYSGGHYGYTF
DNA: TGTGCCAGCAGTTACTCCGGGGGTCACTATGGCTACACCTTC
D: .
J: TRBJ1-2
V: TRBV6-4
length: 14

CDR3: CASSQVAGATNEKLFF
DNA: TGTGCCAGCAGCCAAGTGGCCGGGGCGACTAATGAAAAACTGTTTTTT
D: .
J: TRBJ1-4
V: TRBV14
length: 16

CDR3: CASSQSGEPYEQYF
DNA: TGTGCCAGCAGCCAGTCGGGGGAGCCCTACGAGCAGTACTTC
D: .
J: TRBJ2-7
V: TRBV11-2
length: 14

CDR3: CASSLDRASDYTF
DNA: TGTGCCAGCAGTTTGGACAGGGCCTCTGACTACACCTTC
D: TRBD1
J: TRBJ1-2
V: TRBV27
length: 13

CDR3: CASSPDRVYNSPLHF
DNA: TGTGCCAGCAGCCCAGACAGGGTATACAATTCACCCCTCCACTTT
D: TRBD1
J: TRBJ1-6
V: TRBV28
length: 15